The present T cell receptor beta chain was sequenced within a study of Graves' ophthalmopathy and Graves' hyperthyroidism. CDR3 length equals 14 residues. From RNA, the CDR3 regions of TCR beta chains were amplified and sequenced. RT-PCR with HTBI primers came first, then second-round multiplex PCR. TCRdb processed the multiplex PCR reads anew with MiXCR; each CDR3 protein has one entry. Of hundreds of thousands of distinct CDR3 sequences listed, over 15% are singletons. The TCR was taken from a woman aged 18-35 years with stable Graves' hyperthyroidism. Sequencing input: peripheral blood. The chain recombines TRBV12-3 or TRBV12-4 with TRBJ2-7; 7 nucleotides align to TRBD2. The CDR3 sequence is CANSQLAAGGEQYF. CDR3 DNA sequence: TGTGCTAACAGTCAGCTAGCGGCGGGTGGCGAGCAGTACTTC.